The 17 T cell receptor beta chains presented below share a single source sample, sequenced in a study of blood T cell repertoires in COVID-19 (TCRdb year 2020). The library was produced with the immunoSEQ multiplex PCR assay. This immuneACCESS table, as held by TCRdb, lists in-frame sequences with V and J called but not all clones. Of the missing ones, under half trace to an unresolved V gene in checked studies; the others have no known cause. The sample table shows 200,000 to 250,000 clones, and under 90% are seen once. The ten largest clones capture 3% to 4% of the sample. Sequenced sample: PBMCs or T cells enriched from blood (not recorded which). These TCRs come from a woman aged 60 to 75 who had recovered from COVID-19.

The chain recombines TRBV19 with TRBJ2-1, with D perhaps TRBD2 (7 bases). This CDR3 has 16 amino acids. The V end was cut by 1 base, the J end by 0 bases, with 10 bases between. Germline CDR1 is LNHDA and CDR2 is SQIVND (reference sequence). CDR3 protein: CASSIAAGASYNEQFF. The CDR3 DNA reads TGTGCCAGTAGTATAGCCGCGGGGGCCTCCTACAATGAGCAGTTCTTC.

The chain employs TRBV3-1 (or the pseudogene TRBV3-2) and TRBJ2-2, with 7 bases fitting TRBD2. This CDR3 region has 13 residues. V dropped 4 bases and J dropped 10; count of bases not matched to a gene: 6. Germline-derived CDR1 and CDR2 are LGHDT and YNNKEL (reference sequence). This CDR3 reads CASSPLGLTELFF. DNA for the CDR3: TGTGCCAGCAGCCCATTGGGACTAACGGAGCTGTTTTTT.

V and J are TRBV27 and TRBJ2-1; 9 bases map to TRBD2. V dropped 3 bases and J dropped 8; count of bases not matched to a gene: 17. The CDR3 runs to 18 residues. Germline V gene lookup returns CDR1 MNHEY and CDR2 SMNVEV (reference sequence). CDR3 protein: CASSLPMGGGAKRDEQFF. The CDR3 nucleotides read TGTGCCAGCAGTTTGCCTATGGGCGGGGGGGCCAAACGAGATGAGCAGTTCTTC.

The CDR3 region has the DNA TGTGCCAGCAGCCAGGGACTCCTTGACTATGGCTACACCTTC. Amino acids: CASSQGLLDYGYTF. The V call is TRBV5-6, the J call TRBJ1-2; D possibly corresponds to TRBD1 (5 bases). The CDR3 has 14 amino acids. V was cut by 4 bases and J by 3 bases, with 13 bases left in between. CDR1 and CDR2 (germline): SGHDT, YYEEEE.

The CDR3 reads CATSEPGGSNYGYTF. In DNA form, the CDR3 reads TGTGCCACCAGTGAACCAGGGGGTTCGAACTATGGCTACACCTTC. The chain combines TRBV24-1 with TRBJ1-2, with 7 bases fitting TRBD1. There are 15 residues in the CDR3. V was clipped by 4 bases and J by 2 bases; unmatched bases: 6. Germline CDR1 reads KGHDR; CDR2 reads SFDVKD.

The chain employs TRBV19 and TRBJ1-2; 9 bases match TRBD1. The CDR3 runs 15 residues. Germline lookup yields CDR1 LNHDA and CDR2 SQIVND (reference sequence). After removal of 4 bases from V and 5 bases from J, the junction contained 8 bases not matched to a gene. The DNA of the CDR3 is TGTGCCAGTAGTACAGGGACAGGGTTTCGGTATGGCTACACCTTC. This codes for CASSTGTGFRYGYTF.

V is TRBV19 and J is TRBJ2-2, with D possibly TRBD1 on 5 matching bases. Germline V gene lookup returns CDR1 LNHDA and CDR2 SQIVND (reference sequence). The CDR3 has 14 amino acids. V lost 0 bases, J lost 8 bases, and 10 bases lay in between. The chain's CDR3 is CASSIDRAAGELFF. Written as DNA, the CDR3 is TGTGCCAGTAGTATAGACAGGGCAGCTGGGGAGCTGTTTTTT.

V gene TRBV10-2 combines with J gene TRBJ1-2; the D is unclear. From germline, CDR1 is WSHSY and CDR2 SAAADI. The CDR3 spans 15 residues. The V end lost 2 bases, the J end lost 4 bases, and 14 bases lay between the germline ends. CDR3 coding DNA: TGCGCCAGCAGTGAGCTTTCGGATTGGGCCTATGGCTACACCTTC. This encodes CASSELSDWAYGYTF.

The chain employs TRBV19 and TRBJ1-1; 8 nucleotides line up with TRBD1. Germline V gene data show CDR1 as LNHDA and CDR2 as SQIVND (reference sequence). The CDR3 extends over 14 amino acids. V lost 8 bases and J lost 4; bases outside the gene matches: 9. Written as DNA, the CDR3 is TGTGCCAGTGGGGTAGGACAGGGATCCACTGAAGCTTTCTTT. Translating it yields CASGVGQGSTEAFF.

The chain joins TRBV5-1 to TRBJ2-7, with 9 bases aligning to TRBD1. Germline V gene data show CDR1 as SGHRS and CDR2 as YFSETQ. There are 14 residues in the CDR3. With 4 bases clipped from V and 1 base from J, the junction kept 3 bases outside the gene matches. CDR3 amino acids: CASSPGTGSYEQYF. The CDR3 DNA reads TGCGCCAGCAGCCCCGGGACAGGGTCCTACGAGCAGTACTTC.

This clone was counted once. The chain has TRBV4-1 and TRBJ1-1, with TRBD1 matching 9 bases. The CDR3 totals 17 residues. The trim removed 4 bases at V and 4 bases at J, leaving 13 bases unmatched. From germline, CDR1 is MGHRA and CDR2 YSYEKL. The CDR3 coding sequence is TGCGCCAGCAGCCCCCTAACAGGGGGCGCGGGTGGCACTGAAGCTTTCTTT. Translation gives CASSPLTGGAGGTEAFF.

The genes are TRBV4-3 and TRBJ1-2; a weak D match, TRBD1 (5 bases). V lost 4 bases and J 7 bases, leaving 19 bases between the germline ends. There are 15 residues in the CDR3. CDR1 is LGHNA, CDR2 YSLEER, per germline. The CDR3 loop reads CASSPEGGRGSGYTF. The CDR3 DNA is TGCGCCAGCAGCCCCGAGGGAGGGAGGGGTAGTGGCTACACCTTC.

The rearrangement links TRBV7-2 to TRBJ1-5; D is possibly TRBD1 (6 bases). CDR1 and CDR2 (germline): SGHTA, FQGNSA. Trimming took off 4 bases at V and 6 bases at J, with 16 bases between the two ends. The CDR3 spans 15 residues. CDR3 in amino acids: CASSYNREWSQPQHF. CDR3 in DNA: TGTGCCAGCAGCTACAACAGGGAATGGAGTCAGCCCCAGCATTTT.

V is TRBV7-9 and J is TRBJ2-1; TRBD2 matches 8 bases. V lost 5 bases to trimming and J lost 6 bases; unmatched junction nucleotides: 15. The CDR3 is 17 residues long. The V gene's germline CDR1 is SEHNR and CDR2 FQNEAQ (reference sequence). CDR3 residues: CASSPLGRGADINEQFF. The CDR3 bases are TGTGCCAGCAGCCCACTCGGGCGGGGGGCCGATATCAATGAGCAGTTCTTC.

In its sample, this clone was seen once. Written as DNA, the CDR3 is TGTGCCAGCACCCGGACAGGGATCGGCGATCAGCCCCAGCATTTT. This sequence encodes CASTRTGIGDQPQHF. This sequence joins TRBV6-5 and TRBJ1-5, with TRBD1 matching over 8 bases. The V gene's germline CDR1 is MNHEY and CDR2 SVGAGI. The CDR3 extends over 15 amino acids. With 7 bases clipped from V and 5 bases from J, the junction kept 10 bases outside the gene matches.

V usage is TRBV21-1 and J usage is TRBJ2-3; TRBD2, the table's D call, was not compared with the DNA. TRBV21-1 is termed a pseudogene. The CDR3 consists of 15 residues. The CDR3 loop reads CASSKRGSGTDTQYF. DNA for the CDR3: TGTGCCAGCAGCAAAAGAGGGTCTGGCACAGATACGCAGTATTTT.

The V call is TRBV29-1, the J call TRBJ1-2; tentatively, D is TRBD1 (6 bases). V gave up 3 bases and J gave up 8 bases, with 16 bases separating them. CDR1 is SQVTM and CDR2 is ANQGSEA in the germline V gene. This CDR3 contains 13 residues. The CDR3 nucleotides are TGCAGCGTTGACGTAGGGGGTCCCTCCGGCTACACCTTC. Amino acids: CSVDVGGPSGYTF.